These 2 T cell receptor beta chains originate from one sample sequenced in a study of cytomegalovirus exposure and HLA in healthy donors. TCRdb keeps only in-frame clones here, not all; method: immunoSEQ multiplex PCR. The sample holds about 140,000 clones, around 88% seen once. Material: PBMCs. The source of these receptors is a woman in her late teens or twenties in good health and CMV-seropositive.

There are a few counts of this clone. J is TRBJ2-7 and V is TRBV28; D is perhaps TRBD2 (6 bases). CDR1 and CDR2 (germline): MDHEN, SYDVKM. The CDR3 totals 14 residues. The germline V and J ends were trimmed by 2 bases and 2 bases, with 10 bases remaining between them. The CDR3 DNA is TGTGCCAGCAGTTTAAGCGGGTACGCCTACGAGCAGTACTTC. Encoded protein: CASSLSGYAYEQYF.

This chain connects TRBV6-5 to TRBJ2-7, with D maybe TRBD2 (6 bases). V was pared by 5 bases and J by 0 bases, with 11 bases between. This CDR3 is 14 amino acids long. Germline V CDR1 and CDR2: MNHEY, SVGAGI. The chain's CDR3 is CASSKAGGSYEQYF. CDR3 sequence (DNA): TGTGCCAGCAGTAAAGCGGGCGGCTCCTACGAGCAGTACTTC.